One sample yielded the 4 T cell receptor beta chains listed below, sequenced in a study of Graves' ophthalmopathy and Graves' hyperthyroidism. Amplification from RNA transcripts yielded the TCR beta CDR3 regions. RT-PCR was first run with HTBI primers, then multiplex PCR in a second round. A single record per CDR3 protein comes from TCRdb applying MiXCR to the multiplex PCR reads. The repertoire holds 150,000 to 200,000 distinct CDR3 sequences, with 39% as singletons. The sample was peripheral blood. These receptors all come from a man aged 25-45 years with Graves' ophthalmopathy.

This sequence joins TRBV12-3 or TRBV12-4 and TRBJ1-5; 8 bases line up with TRBD1. The CDR3 has 15 amino acids. With V trimmed by 5 bases and J by 4 bases, 7 bases remained unmatched. The CDR3 reads CASSTRGQGNQPQHF. The CDR3 coding sequence is TGTGCCAGCAGTACACGAGGACAGGGAAATCAGCCCCAGCATTTT.

This clonotype was recorded at least ten times. V gene TRBV6-5 combines with J gene TRBJ1-2; D might be TRBD1 (6 bases). The V end lost 7 bases, the J end lost 0 bases, and 9 bases lay between the germline ends. The V gene's germline CDR1 is MNHEY and CDR2 SVGAGI. The CDR3 has 13 amino acids. The DNA for the CDR3 is TGTGCCAGCACAACAGGGACTAACTATGGCTACACCTTC. Its translation is CASTTGTNYGYTF.

The chain couples TRBV19 to TRBJ1-5; 7 nucleotides align to TRBD1. The CDR3 is made up of 17 amino acids. The V gene's germline CDR1 is LNHDA and CDR2 SQIVND (reference sequence). The J segment lost 7 bases and the V segment lost 4 bases, leaving 16 bases of the junction unmatched. CDR3 DNA sequence: TGTGCCAGTAGTACCGGACAGGACTCGTACCTCTACCAGCCCCAGCATTTT. It yields the protein CASSTGQDSYLYQPQHF.

This clonotype was picked up many times. The chain carries TRBV3-1 and TRBJ1-1; D remains unclear. The V end was cut by 1 base, the J end by 10 bases, with 13 bases between. CDR1 is LGHDT and CDR2 is YNNKEL in the germline V gene (reference sequence). The CDR3 is 13 amino acids. CDR3 region: CASSQGEAGGAFF. The CDR3 bases are TGTGCCAGCAGCCAAGGGGAAGCAGGAGGAGCTTTCTTT.